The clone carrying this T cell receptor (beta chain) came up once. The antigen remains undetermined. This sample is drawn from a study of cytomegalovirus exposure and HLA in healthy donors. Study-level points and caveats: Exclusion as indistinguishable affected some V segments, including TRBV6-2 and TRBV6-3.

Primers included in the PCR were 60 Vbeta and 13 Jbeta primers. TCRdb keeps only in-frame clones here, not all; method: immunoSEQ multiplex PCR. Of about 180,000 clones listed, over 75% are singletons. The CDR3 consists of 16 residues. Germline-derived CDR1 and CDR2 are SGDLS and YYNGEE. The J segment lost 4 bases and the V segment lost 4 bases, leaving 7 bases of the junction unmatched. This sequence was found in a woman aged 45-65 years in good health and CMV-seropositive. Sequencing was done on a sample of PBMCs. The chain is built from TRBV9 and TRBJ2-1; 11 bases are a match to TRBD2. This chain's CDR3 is CASSPHSGREYNEQFF. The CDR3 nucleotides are TGTGCCAGCAGCCCCCATAGCGGGAGGGAATACAATGAGCAGTTCTTC.